This TCR beta chain appears in the sequencing data of a study of human T cells and chemical hapten exposure (dated by TCRdb to the early 2020s). In terms of the full investigation: For sensitization, 2% DPC in acetone was applied to a roughly 2 cm by roughly 2 cm area of upper inner arm skin. Patients additionally received weekly therapeutic DPC doses to the scalp throughout the roughly 24-week study period. Patch testing was done on the upper back using Finn chambers containing 0.01% DPC, and results were scored after 6 days according to International Contact Dermatitis Research Group standards. The patient cohort, mostly female, included alopecia areata with under or over 50% scalp involvement, alopecia totalis and alopecia universalis. Libraries were pooled for sequencing, and variation in per-sample TCR yields was attributed mainly to small differences in library volumes within the pool. The study tracked peripheral blood TCR repertoire changes in vivo during primary and secondary sensitization to the hapten diphenylcyclopropenone (DPC) in alopecia patients. Blood samples were taken from patients before sensitization (week 0) and then at 2, 6 and about 24 weeks after DPC sensitization. For TCR sequencing, blood came from 25 to 35 alopecia patients at anywhere from one to four time points (pre-sensitization, 2, 6 and 24 weeks).

Per the publication, the time point label means: pre-sensitization, week 0. Sample treatment or condition, as interpreted from the label and publication: therapeutic diphenylcyclopropenone sensitization with weekly scalp DPC. Blood at each patch-test visit was drawn before the patch test was applied. Patients were eligible if aged 18 to 70, diagnosed with alopecia and judged suitable for DPC therapy, and pregnant patients were excluded. Total RNA was extracted from unfractionated whole blood collected in Tempus Blood RNA tubes. The library was made by RACE. For sequencing, a NextSeq 500 was employed. During library preparation, unique molecular identifiers were attached to individual cDNA molecules so that TCRs could be counted quantitatively and reproducibly. For every blood RNA sample, sequencing covered both the TCR alpha and TCR beta chains. As for the authors' bioinformatics: Samples had a median of roughly 100,000 TCRs, with a range from roughly 20,000 to 690,600. V, J and CDR3 annotation of the TCR reads was performed with the Decombinator software suite. For the PS versus PT1 abundance plots, all samples were subsampled to the same number of TCRs (28,000). TCRs were defined as expanded if absent before sensitization and observed at least eight times at the 2-week time point. TCRdb handled the public reads itself, with Q25 trimming in fastp and clone calling in MiXCR, and kept productive beta chains. Entries are consolidated by CDR3 protein sequence, retaining the most common genes and DNA. V and J calls and clone size were set by TCRdb, not the authors. The sample table shows tens of thousands of distinct CDR3 sequences, and approximately 11% are seen once. Of the sample, about 5.2% falls within the top ten clones.

From the cysteine through the phenylalanine, the CDR3 covers 15 amino acids. The read is trimmed to its CDR3 DNA, 45 bases read in frame from base 1. CDR1 is given as SNHLY and CDR2 as FYNNEI, both from the germline V gene. V was cut back by 5 bases and J by 0 bases, leaving a gap of 11 bases between them. The table lists this clonotype with many counts. Which antigen it targets is not known. No qualities accompany the bases; no much larger clone lies one base away. Overall study outcomes, separate from this receptor: After repeated subsampling, the strength of the expansion versus patch-test correlation and the threshold at which it became significant changed. Alopecia, a presumed autoimmune disease, was present in all patients, so the immune response of the patients might differ from that of healthy individuals. The number of TCRs above 1 in 1000 frequency did not change with DPC sensitization; there was no evidence of global repertoire structure alterations. Significantly more large CDR3 similarity clusters were formed by expanded TCRs than by pre-sensitization or healthy control sets, consistent with antigen-driven responses. The number of PT1 expanded TCRs positively correlated with patch test score, significant at thresholds 8, 16 and 32 but not 4.

The chain is assembled from TRBV2 and TRBJ1-5, with the D gene uncertain. The source is a woman aged 50 to 60 with alopecia areata. Some clones in this sample may be carry-over from other donors' samples. The sample was whole blood, taken in connection with sensitization to the hapten diphenylcyclopropenone (DPC). The CDR3: CASSKGPNSNQPQHF. The DNA reads as follows: TGTGCCAGCAGTAAAGGCCCAAATAGCAATCAGCCCCAGCATTTT.